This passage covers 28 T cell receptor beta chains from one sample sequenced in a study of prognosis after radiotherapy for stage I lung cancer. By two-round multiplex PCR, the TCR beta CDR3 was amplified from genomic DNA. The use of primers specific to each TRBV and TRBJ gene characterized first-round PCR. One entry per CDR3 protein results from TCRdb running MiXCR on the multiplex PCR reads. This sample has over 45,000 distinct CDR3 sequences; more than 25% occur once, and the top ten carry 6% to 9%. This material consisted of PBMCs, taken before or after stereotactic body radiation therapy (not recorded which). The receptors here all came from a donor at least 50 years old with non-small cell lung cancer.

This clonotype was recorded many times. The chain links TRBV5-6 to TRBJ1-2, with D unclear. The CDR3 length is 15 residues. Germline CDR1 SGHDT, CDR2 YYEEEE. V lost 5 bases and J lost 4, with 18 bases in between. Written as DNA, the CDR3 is TGTGCCAGCAGTATCGGATCCATGAAGGGCTATGGCTACACCTTC. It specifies CASSIGSMKGYGYTF.

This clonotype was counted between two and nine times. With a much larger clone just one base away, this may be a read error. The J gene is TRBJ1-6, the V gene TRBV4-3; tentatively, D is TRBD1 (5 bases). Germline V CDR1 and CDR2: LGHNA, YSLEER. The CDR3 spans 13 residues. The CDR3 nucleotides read TGCGCCAGCAGACAAGAAGGGGTGTCACCCCTCCACTTT. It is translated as CASRQEGVSPLHF.

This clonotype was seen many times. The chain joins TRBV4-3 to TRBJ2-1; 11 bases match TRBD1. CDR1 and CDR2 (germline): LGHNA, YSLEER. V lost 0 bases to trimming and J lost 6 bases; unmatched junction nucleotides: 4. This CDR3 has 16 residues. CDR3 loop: CASSQDRGTGGNEQFF. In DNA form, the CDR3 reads TGCGCCAGCAGCCAAGATAGGGGGACAGGGGGCAATGAGCAGTTCTTC.

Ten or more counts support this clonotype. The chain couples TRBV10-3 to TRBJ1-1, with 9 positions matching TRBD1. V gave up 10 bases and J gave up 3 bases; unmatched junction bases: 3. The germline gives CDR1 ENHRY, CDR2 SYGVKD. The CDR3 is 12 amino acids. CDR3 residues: CATGTGHTEAFF. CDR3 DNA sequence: TGTGCCACCGGGACAGGGCACACTGAAGCTTTCTTT.

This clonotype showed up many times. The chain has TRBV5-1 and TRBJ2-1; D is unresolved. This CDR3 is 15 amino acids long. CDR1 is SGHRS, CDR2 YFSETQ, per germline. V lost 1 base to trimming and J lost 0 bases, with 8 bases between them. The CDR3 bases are TGCGCCAGCAGCTTGACAGCGAGCTCCTACAATGAGCAGTTCTTC. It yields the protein CASSLTASSYNEQFF.

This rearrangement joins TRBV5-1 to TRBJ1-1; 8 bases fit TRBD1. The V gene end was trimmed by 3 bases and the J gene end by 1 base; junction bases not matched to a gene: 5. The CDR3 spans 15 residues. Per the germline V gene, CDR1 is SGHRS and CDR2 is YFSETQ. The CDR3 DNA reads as TGCGCCAGCAGCTCGGTACAGGGGGGGAACACTGAAGCTTTCTTT. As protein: CASSSVQGGNTEAFF.

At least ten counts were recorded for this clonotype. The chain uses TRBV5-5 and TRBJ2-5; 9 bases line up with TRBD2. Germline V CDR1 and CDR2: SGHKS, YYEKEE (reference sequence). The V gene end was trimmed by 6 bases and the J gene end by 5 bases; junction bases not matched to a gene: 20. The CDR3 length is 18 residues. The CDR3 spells CASTTYGGRASGVETQYF. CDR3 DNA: TGTGCCAGCACTACGTACGGGGGCCGGGCTAGCGGGGTCGAGACCCAGTACTTC.

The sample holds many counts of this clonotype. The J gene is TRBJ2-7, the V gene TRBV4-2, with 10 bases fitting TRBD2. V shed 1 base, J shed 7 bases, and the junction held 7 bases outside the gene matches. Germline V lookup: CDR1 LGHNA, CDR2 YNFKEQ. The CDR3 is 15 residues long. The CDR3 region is CASSQGAGGPSEQYF. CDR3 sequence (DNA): TGTGCCAGCAGCCAAGGAGCGGGGGGGCCCTCGGAGCAGTACTTC.

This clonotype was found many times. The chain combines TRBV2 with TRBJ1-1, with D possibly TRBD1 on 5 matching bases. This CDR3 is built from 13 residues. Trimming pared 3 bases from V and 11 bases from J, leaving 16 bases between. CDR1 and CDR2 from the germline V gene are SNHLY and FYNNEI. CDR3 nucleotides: TGTGCCAGCAGTGAGCCTGAAGGGGCTGGGGCTTTCTTT. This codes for CASSEPEGAGAFF.

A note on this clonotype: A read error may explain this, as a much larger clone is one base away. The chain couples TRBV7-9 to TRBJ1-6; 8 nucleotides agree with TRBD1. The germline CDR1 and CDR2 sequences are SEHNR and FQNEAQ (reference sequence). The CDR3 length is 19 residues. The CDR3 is CAISRGDSQGVFYNSPLHF. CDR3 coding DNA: TGTGCCATCAGCAGAGGTGATTCACAGGGGGTATTTTATAATTCACCCCTCCACTTT.

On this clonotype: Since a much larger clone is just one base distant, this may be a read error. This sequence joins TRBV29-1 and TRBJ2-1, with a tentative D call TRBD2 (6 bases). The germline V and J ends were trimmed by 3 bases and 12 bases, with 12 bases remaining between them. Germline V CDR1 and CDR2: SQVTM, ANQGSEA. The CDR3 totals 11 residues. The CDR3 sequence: CSVEGWRGQFF. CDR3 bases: TGCAGCGTTGAGGGGTGGAGGGGGCAGTTCTTC.

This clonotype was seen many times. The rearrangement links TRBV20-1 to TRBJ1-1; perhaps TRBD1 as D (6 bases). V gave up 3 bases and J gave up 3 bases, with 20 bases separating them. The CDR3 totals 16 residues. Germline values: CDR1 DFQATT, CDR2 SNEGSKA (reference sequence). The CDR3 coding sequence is TGCAGTGCTAGTGCGGAAGTGGACAGTACGTACACTGAAGCTTTCTTT. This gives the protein CSASAEVDSTYTEAFF.

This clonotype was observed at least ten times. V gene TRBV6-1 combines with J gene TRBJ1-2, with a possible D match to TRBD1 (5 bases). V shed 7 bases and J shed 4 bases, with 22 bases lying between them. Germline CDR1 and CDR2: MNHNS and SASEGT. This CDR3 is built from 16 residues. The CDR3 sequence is CASTLGGGLGSYGYTF. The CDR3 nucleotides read TGTGCCAGCACCCTTGGCGGGGGGTTAGGATCCTATGGCTACACCTTC.

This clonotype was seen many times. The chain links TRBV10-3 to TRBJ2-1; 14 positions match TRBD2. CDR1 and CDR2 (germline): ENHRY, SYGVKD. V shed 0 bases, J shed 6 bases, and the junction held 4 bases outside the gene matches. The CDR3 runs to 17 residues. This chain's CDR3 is CAISESGLAGGINEQFF. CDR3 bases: TGTGCCATCAGTGAGTCAGGACTAGCGGGGGGAATCAATGAGCAGTTCTTC.

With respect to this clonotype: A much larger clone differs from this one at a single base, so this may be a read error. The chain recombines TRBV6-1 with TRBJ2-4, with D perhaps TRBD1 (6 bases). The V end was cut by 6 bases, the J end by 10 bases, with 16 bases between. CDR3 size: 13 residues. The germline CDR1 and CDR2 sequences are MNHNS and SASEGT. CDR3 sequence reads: CASRHGQYEIQYF. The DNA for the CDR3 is TGTGCCAGCAGACATGGACAGTATGAGATTCAGTACTTC.

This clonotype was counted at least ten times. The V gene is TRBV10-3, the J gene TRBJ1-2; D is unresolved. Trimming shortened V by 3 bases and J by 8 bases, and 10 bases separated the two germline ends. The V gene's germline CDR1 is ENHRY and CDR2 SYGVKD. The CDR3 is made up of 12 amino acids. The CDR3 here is CAISDTGEGYTF. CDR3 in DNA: TGTGCCATCAGTGATACTGGGGAAGGCTACACCTTC.

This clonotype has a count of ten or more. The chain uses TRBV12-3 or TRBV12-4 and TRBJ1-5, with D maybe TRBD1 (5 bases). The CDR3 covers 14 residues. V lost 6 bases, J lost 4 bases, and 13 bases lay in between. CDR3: CASSSTGQNQPQHF. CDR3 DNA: TGTGCCAGCAGCTCGACGGGGCAGAATCAGCCCCAGCATTTT.

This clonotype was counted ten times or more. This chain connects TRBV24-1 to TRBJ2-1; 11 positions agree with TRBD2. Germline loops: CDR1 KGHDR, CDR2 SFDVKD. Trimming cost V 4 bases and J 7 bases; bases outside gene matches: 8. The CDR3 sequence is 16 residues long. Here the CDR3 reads CATSDRSGGAPNEQFF. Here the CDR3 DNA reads TGTGCCACCAGTGACCGTAGCGGGGGGGCCCCTAATGAGCAGTTCTTC.

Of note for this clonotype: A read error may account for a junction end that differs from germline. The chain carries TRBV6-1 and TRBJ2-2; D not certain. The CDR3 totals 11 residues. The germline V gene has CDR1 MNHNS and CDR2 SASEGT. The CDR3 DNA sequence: TGCGCCAGCAGTGACACCGGGGAGCTGTTTTTT. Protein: CASSDTGELFF.

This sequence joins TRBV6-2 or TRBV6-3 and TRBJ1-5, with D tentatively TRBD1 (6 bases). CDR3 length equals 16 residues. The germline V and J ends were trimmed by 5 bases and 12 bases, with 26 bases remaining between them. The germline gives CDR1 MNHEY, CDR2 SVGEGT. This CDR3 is CASSRTEPYSNQNQHF. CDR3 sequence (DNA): TGTGCCAGCAGTCGGACAGAGCCTTATAGCAATCAGAACCAGCATTTT.

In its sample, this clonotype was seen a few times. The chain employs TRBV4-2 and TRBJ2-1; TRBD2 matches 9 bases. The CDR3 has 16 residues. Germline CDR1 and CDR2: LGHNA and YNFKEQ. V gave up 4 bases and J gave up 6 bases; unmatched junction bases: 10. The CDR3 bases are TGTGCCAGCAGCCGGCAAGCGGGGGGCCTATCCAATGAGCAGTTCTTC. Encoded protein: CASSRQAGGLSNEQFF.

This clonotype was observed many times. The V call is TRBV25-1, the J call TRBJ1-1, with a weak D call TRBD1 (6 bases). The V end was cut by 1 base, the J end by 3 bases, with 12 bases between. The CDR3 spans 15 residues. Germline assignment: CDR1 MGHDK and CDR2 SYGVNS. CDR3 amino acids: CASSELGARDTEAFF. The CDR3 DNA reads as TGTGCCAGCAGTGAATTGGGGGCTAGGGACACTGAAGCTTTCTTT.

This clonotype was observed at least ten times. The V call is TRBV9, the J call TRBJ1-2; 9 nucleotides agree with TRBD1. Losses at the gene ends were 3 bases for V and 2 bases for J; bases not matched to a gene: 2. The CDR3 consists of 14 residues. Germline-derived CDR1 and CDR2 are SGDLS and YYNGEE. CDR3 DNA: TGTGCCAGCAGCGGGGGACAGGGCAACTATGGCTACACCTTC. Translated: CASSGGQGNYGYTF.

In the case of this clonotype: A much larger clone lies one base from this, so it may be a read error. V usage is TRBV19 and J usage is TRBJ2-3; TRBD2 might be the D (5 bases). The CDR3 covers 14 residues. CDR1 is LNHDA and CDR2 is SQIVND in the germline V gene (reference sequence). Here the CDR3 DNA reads TGTGCCAGTAGACCGGACGGAGGCACAGATACGCAGTGTTTT. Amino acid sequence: CASRPDGGTDTQCF. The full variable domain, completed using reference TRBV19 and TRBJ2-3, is DGGITQSPKYLFRKEGQNVTLSCEQNLNHDAMYWYRQDPGQGLRLIYYSQIVNDFQKGDIAEGYSVSREKKESFPLTVTSAQKNPTAFYLCASRPDGGTDTQCFGPGTRLTVL.

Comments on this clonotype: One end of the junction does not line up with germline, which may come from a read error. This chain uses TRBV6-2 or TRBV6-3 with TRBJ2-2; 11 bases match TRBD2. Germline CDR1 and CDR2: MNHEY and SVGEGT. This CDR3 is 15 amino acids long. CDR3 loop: CASISSGGRSGELFF. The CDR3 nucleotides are TGTGCCAGCATATCTAGCGGGGGGAGGTCCGGAGAGCTGTTTTTT.

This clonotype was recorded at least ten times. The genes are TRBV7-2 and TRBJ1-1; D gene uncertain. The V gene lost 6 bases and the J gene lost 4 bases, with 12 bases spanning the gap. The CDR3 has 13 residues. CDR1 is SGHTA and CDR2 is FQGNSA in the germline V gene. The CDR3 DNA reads TGTGCCAGCAGATTCACCGGTGGCACTGAAGCTTTCTTT. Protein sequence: CASRFTGGTEAFF.

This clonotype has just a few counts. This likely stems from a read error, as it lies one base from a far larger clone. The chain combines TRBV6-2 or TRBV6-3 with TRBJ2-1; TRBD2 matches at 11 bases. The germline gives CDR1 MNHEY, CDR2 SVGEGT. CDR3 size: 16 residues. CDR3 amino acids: CASRISGGANSNGQFF. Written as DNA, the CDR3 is TGTGCCAGCAGGATTAGCGGGGGGGCCAACTCGAATGGGCAGTTCTTC.

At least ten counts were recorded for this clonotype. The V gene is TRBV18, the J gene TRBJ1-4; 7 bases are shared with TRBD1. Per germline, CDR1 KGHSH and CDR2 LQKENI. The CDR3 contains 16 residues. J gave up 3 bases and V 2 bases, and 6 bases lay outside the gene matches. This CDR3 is CASSPSRGLANEKLFF. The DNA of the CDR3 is TGTGCCAGCTCACCATCGAGGGGGCTTGCTAATGAAAAACTGTTTTTT.